This T cell receptor beta chain was observed in a study of tumor-infiltrating lymphocytes in localized non-small cell lung cancer. The study's findings and limits: Technical variation could not be separated from intratumor heterogeneity here. TCR sequencing covered a subset of patients with enough tissue.

Trimming shortened V by 3 bases and J by 3 bases, and 6 bases separated the two germline ends. Germline CDR1 reads SNHLY; CDR2 reads FYNNEI. CDR3 length: 13 amino acids. TCRdb's copy holds only in-frame clones and misses some; the assay was immunoSEQ multiplex PCR. This sample has about 11,000 clones; 80% to 90% occur once, and the top ten carry over 7.5%. In its sample, this clone was seen once. Its antigen is not identified. This TCR came from a human donor with non-small cell lung cancer. The sample consisted of uninvolved lung tissue not adjacent to the tumor. The rearrangement joins TRBV2 to TRBJ1-5; D uncertain. As DNA, the CDR3 is TGTGCCAGCAGTGACAGGACCAATCAGCCCCAGCATTTT. Translating gives CASSDRTNQPQHF.